This T cell receptor (beta chain) is drawn from a study of T-cell reconstitution after alpha-beta-depleted transplantation in children. CDR1 is SGHRS and CDR2 is YFSETQ in the germline V gene. The V segment lost 4 bases and the J segment 1 base; nucleotides outside the gene matches: 6. The CDR3 extends over 17 amino acids. This clonotype was seen only a few times. Its antigen remains unidentified. General study findings and limits: At day 60, the high TCRbeta diversity found in some patients originated from recipient T cells and thymic progenitors that had survived. After transplant, at about two months, alpha-beta T cells were reportedly derived from several hundred expanded graft clones. One year after transplant, T-cell counts and diversity came mostly from newly produced T cells.

As it was prepared, the TCRbeta library received unique molecular identifiers. From the PCR reads, TCRdb called clonotypes with MiXCR, one entry per CDR3 protein. The sample has about 300,000 distinct CDR3 sequences, 10% seen once; the top ten hold less than 9%. The TCR comes from a boy younger than two with acute myeloid leukemia, due to receive a stem cell transplant. Sample: PBMCs, taken before TCRalphabeta/CD19-depleted stem cell transplant. This chain links TRBV5-1 with TRBJ2-6; 9 positions match TRBD1. CDR3 in amino acids: CASSPTGGWSGANVLTF. The DNA of the CDR3 is TGCGCCAGCAGCCCGACAGGGGGGTGGTCTGGGGCCAACGTCCTGACTTTC.